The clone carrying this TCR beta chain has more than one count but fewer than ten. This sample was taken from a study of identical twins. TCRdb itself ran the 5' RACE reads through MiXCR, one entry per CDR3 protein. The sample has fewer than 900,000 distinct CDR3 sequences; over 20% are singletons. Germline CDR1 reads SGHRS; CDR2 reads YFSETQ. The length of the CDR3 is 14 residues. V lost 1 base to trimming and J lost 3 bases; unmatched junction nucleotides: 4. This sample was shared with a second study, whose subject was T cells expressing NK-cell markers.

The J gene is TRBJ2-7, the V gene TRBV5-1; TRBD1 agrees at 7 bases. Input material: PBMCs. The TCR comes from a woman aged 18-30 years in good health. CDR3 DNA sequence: TGCGCCAGCAGCTTGTTCCAGGGGGACTACGAGCAGTACTTC. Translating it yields CASSLFQGDYEQYF. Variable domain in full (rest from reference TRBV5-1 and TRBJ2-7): KAGVTQTPRYLIKTRGQQVTLSCSPISGHRSVSWYQQTPGQGLQFLFEYFSETQRNKGNFPGRFSGRQFSNSRSEMNVSTLELGDSALYLCASSLFQGDYEQYFGPGTRLTVT.